What follows are 28 T cell receptor beta chains derived from one specimen sequenced in a study of blood T cell repertoires in COVID-19. Profiling relied on immunoSEQ multiplex PCR, and the TCRdb table lists in-frame clones only, not all of them. Of around 100,000 clones in the sample, 90% were seen once. Sequencing was done on a sample of peripheral blood. The receptor set was obtained from a man between 45 and 60 years old with acute or convalescent COVID-19.

V gene TRBV3-1 (or the pseudogene TRBV3-2) combines with J gene TRBJ1-1; D call uncertain. The CDR3 has 11 residues. In germline, CDR1 is LGHDT, CDR2 YNNKEL (reference sequence). Trimming cost V 4 bases and J 7 bases, with 7 bases left between them. CDR3 DNA: TGTGCCAGCAGCCGGGCCGGTGAAGCTTTCTTT. It translates to CASSRAGEAFF.

The rearrangement joins TRBV30 to TRBJ1-6; tentative D call: TRBD1 (6 bases). The CDR3 length is 16 residues. Per the germline V gene, CDR1 is GTSNPN and CDR2 is SVGIG (reference sequence). V shed 2 bases and J shed 2 bases, with 13 bases lying between them. The chain's CDR3 is CAWSRQSGAYNSPLHF. As DNA, the CDR3 is TGTGCCTGGAGTAGACAGTCAGGGGCCTATAATTCACCCCTCCACTTT.

Only one count was recorded for this clone. The V and J genes are TRBV6-5 and TRBJ1-5; perhaps TRBD1 as D (6 bases). The CDR3 length is 13 residues. V lost 6 bases, J lost 4 bases, and 10 bases lay in between. The germline CDR1 and CDR2 sequences are MNHEY and SVGAGI. The CDR3 DNA is TGTGCCAGCAGCCAGACAGGAAATCAGCCCCAGCATTTT. It translates to CASSQTGNQPQHF.

This clone appeared a single time. J is TRBJ1-5 and V is TRBV14, with D perhaps TRBD1 (5 bases). V lost 1 base and J lost 5, with 9 bases in between. The CDR3 sequence is 14 residues long. CDR1 and CDR2 from the germline V gene are SGHDN and FVKESK. CDR3 sequence: CASSQGGGHQPQHF. The CDR3 DNA follows: TGTGCCAGCAGCCAAGGGGGGGGACATCAGCCCCAGCATTTT.

The chain recombines TRBV19 with TRBJ1-1; 7 nucleotides align to TRBD1. V gave up 4 bases and J gave up 3 bases; unmatched junction bases: 8. Per the germline V gene, CDR1 is LNHDA and CDR2 is SQIVND (reference sequence). CDR3 length equals 15 residues. The CDR3 is CASSSGGQDDTEAFF. CDR3 nucleotides: TGTGCCAGTAGTAGTGGCGGACAGGATGACACTGAAGCTTTCTTT.

The chain uses TRBV7-8 and TRBJ1-2; 9 bases align to TRBD1. The CDR3 has 14 residues. Looked up from germline, CDR1 is SGHVS and CDR2 is FQNEAQ. V lost 5 bases to trimming and J lost 3 bases; unmatched junction nucleotides: 4. The CDR3 reads CASSRDRDDYGYTF. CDR3 nucleotide sequence: TGTGCCAGCAGCCGGGACAGGGATGACTATGGCTACACCTTC. Supplemented by reference TRBV7-8 and TRBJ1-2, the full variable domain reads GAGVSQSPRYKVAKRGQDVALRCDPISGHVSLFWYQQALGQGPEFLTYFQNEAQLDKSGLPSDRFFAERPEGSVSTLKIQRTQQEDSAVYLCASSRDRDDYGYTFGSGTRLTVV.

The V gene is TRBV7-2, the J gene TRBJ2-4; 8 nucleotides match TRBD2. V shed 5 bases and J 7 bases; nucleotides not matched to a gene: 7. This CDR3 comprises 14 residues. Germline values: CDR1 SGHTA, CDR2 FQGNSA. The CDR3 protein is CASSPPGTRNIQYF. Written as DNA, the CDR3 is TGTGCCAGCAGCCCCCCCGGGACTAGGAACATTCAGTACTTC.

This clone was observed a single time. The chain is built from TRBV6-6 and TRBJ2-7, with a weak D call TRBD1 (6 bases). Germline V gene data show CDR1 as MNHNY and CDR2 as SVGAGI (reference sequence). V gave up 5 bases and J gave up 6 bases, with 23 bases separating them. This CDR3 contains 16 residues. The CDR3 region has the DNA TGTGCCAGCAGTCCAGTCCTCGGGACACGGGATTCCGAGCAGTACTTC. It yields the protein CASSPVLGTRDSEQYF.

The chain has TRBV24-1 and TRBJ1-5, with D maybe TRBD1 (6 bases). This CDR3 region has 14 residues. Germline loops: CDR1 KGHDR, CDR2 SFDVKD. Trimming removed 5 bases from V and 7 bases from J, with 14 bases in between. CDR3 bases: TGTGCCACCAGTGGTTGGGGGCGCGGGCAGCCCCAGCATTTT. It codes for CATSGWGRGQPQHF.

This clone was detected a few times. This sequence joins TRBV7-6 and TRBJ2-7; D is ambiguous. Germline assignment: CDR1 SGHVS and CDR2 FNYEAQ. The CDR3 covers 11 residues. Trimming left V 5 bases short and J 3 bases short, with 5 bases between. CDR3 bases: TGTGCCAGCAGCCCAAACTACGAGCAGTACTTC. It codes for CASSPNYEQYF.

The rearrangement uses TRBV9 and TRBJ2-5; D is undetermined. The germline V gene encodes CDR1 SGDLS and CDR2 YYNGEE. Trimming cost V 4 bases and J 7 bases, with 11 bases left between them. This CDR3 contains 12 residues. CDR3: CASSQTTGTQYF. The CDR3, as DNA: TGTGCCAGCAGCCAAACCACGGGGACCCAGTACTTC.

The gene calls are TRBV30 and TRBJ2-7, with 8 bases that match TRBD1. This CDR3 spans 14 amino acids. The trim removed 5 bases at V and 5 bases at J, leaving 11 bases unmatched. Per germline, CDR1 GTSNPN and CDR2 SVGIG (reference sequence). The DNA for the CDR3 is TGTGCCTGGCGTATAACAGGGACAGGTCACGAGCAGTACTTC. Its translation: CAWRITGTGHEQYF.

This clone was seen a handful of times. The J gene is TRBJ2-7, the V gene TRBV2; TRBD2 aligns across 13 bases. Trimming removed 4 bases from V and 4 bases from J; junction bases left unmatched: 13. The CDR3 totals 18 residues. Per germline, CDR1 SNHLY and CDR2 FYNNEI. The CDR3 loop reads CASSGTERTSGSGYEQYF. DNA for the CDR3: TGTGCCAGCAGTGGGACAGAACGGACTAGCGGGAGTGGATACGAGCAGTACTTC.

This clone was seen just once. V and J are TRBV11-3 and TRBJ2-3; D unclear. This CDR3 region has 15 residues. Germline lookup yields CDR1 SGHNT and CDR2 YENEEA. V shed 5 bases and J shed 2 bases, with 14 bases lying between them. The CDR3 sequence: CASSVGTTHTDTQYF. Here the CDR3 DNA reads TGTGCCAGCAGCGTGGGTACTACGCACACAGATACGCAGTATTTT. The entire variable domain, with the rest obtained from reference TRBV11-3 and TRBJ2-3, is as follows: EAGVVQSPRYKIIEKKQPVAFWCNPISGHNTLYWYLQNLGQGPELLIRYENEEAVDDSQLPKDRFSAERLKGVDSTLKIQPAELGDSAVYLCASSVGTTHTDTQYFGPGTRLTVL.

This clone was found once. This sequence joins TRBV9 and TRBJ2-5; no reliable D call. The V gene lost 5 bases and the J gene lost 2 bases, with 10 bases spanning the gap. The CDR3 loop spans 13 amino acids. The germline V gene has CDR1 SGDLS and CDR2 YYNGEE. The CDR3 DNA follows: TGTGCCAGCAGTACACTACCTCAAGAGACCCAGTACTTC. Protein sequence: CASSTLPQETQYF. The entire variable domain, with the rest obtained from reference TRBV9 and TRBJ2-5, is as follows: DSGVTQTPKHLITATGQRVTLRCSPRSGDLSVYWYQQSLDQGLQFLIQYYNGEERAKGNILERFSAQQFPDLHSELNLSSLELGDSALYFCASSTLPQETQYFGPGTRLLVL.

The chain carries TRBV5-1 and TRBJ2-1; 13 positions agree with TRBD2. Germline CDR1 SGHRS, CDR2 YFSETQ. The CDR3 sequence is 17 residues long. V shed 4 bases and J 4 bases; nucleotides not matched to a gene: 8. The CDR3 protein is CASSLGTSGNNYNEQFF. The CDR3 nucleotides read TGCGCCAGCAGCCTAGGGACTAGCGGGAACAATTACAATGAGCAGTTCTTC.

The chain couples TRBV7-9 to TRBJ2-2; D may be TRBD2 (5 bases). The germline gives CDR1 SEHNR, CDR2 FQNEAQ (reference sequence). Trimming stripped 2 bases from V and 3 bases from J, with 13 bases between. This CDR3 region has 16 residues. CDR3 nucleotide sequence: TGTGCCAGCAGCTTAAGTCGTTTTAGCGACACCGGGGAGCTGTTTTTT. Residues: CASSLSRFSDTGELFF. Combining the CDR3 with reference TRBV7-9 and TRBJ2-2 gives the whole variable domain DTGVSQNPRHKITKRGQNVTFRCDPISEHNRLYWYRQTLGQGPEFLTYFQNEAQLEKSRLLSDRFSAERPKGSFSTLEIQRTEQGDSAMYLCASSLSRFSDTGELFFGEGSRLTVL.

The J gene is TRBJ1-5, the V gene TRBV19, with D possibly being TRBD1 (5 bases). The CDR3 is made up of 16 amino acids. Germline CDR1 LNHDA, CDR2 SQIVND (reference sequence). V shed 5 bases and J shed 4 bases, with 18 bases lying between them. This chain's CDR3 is CASSLMGRGENQPQHF. In DNA, the CDR3 is TGTGCCAGTAGTTTGATGGGTCGGGGGGAAAATCAGCCCCAGCATTTT. The whole variable domain, remainder taken from reference TRBV19 and TRBJ1-5, is DGGITQSPKYLFRKEGQNVTLSCEQNLNHDAMYWYRQDPGQGLRLIYYSQIVNDFQKGDIAEGYSVSREKKESFPLTVTSAQKNPTAFYLCASSLMGRGENQPQHFGDGTRLSIL.

This clone was observed a few times. This sequence joins TRBV5-4 and TRBJ2-2; D may be TRBD1 (6 bases). Germline V gene sequence: CDR1 SGHNT, CDR2 YYREEE (reference sequence). Trimming stripped 4 bases from V and 4 bases from J, with 14 bases between. The CDR3 is made up of 15 amino acids. CDR3 loop: CASSKGHSITGELFF. Written as DNA, the CDR3 is TGTGCCAGCAGCAAGGGACATTCGATCACCGGGGAGCTGTTTTTT.

The chain is built from TRBV4-2 and TRBJ2-1, with D maybe TRBD1 (5 bases). Germline CDR1 reads LGHNA; CDR2 reads YNFKEQ. Between the trimmed V and J ends, which lost 0 bases and 1 base, there was a span of 13 bases. The CDR3 is 17 residues long. This CDR3 reads CASSQDGLQVSYNEQFF. For the CDR3, the DNA is TGTGCCAGCAGCCAAGATGGATTACAGGTTTCCTACAATGAGCAGTTCTTC.

The V gene is TRBV4-1, the J gene TRBJ2-3; D is perhaps TRBD2 (6 bases). V lost 5 bases, J lost 1 base, and 7 bases lay in between. CDR3 length: 13 amino acids. Germline CDR1 reads MGHRA; CDR2 reads YSYEKL. The CDR3 region has the DNA TGCGCCAGCAGCGGCGGGGGCACAGATACGCAGTATTTT. Protein sequence: CASSGGGTDTQYF.

The chain links TRBV2 to TRBJ1-5; 8 nucleotides match TRBD1. Trimming removed 8 bases from V and 3 bases from J; junction bases left unmatched: 6. In germline, CDR1 is SNHLY, CDR2 FYNNEI. CDR3 size: 14 residues. The CDR3 DNA is TGTGCCAGCGGTGGACAGGGTTTCAATCAGCCCCAGCATTTT. Translated: CASGGQGFNQPQHF.

The rearrangement uses TRBV6-5 and TRBJ1-5; the D gene is possibly TRBD1 (6 bases). Germline CDR1 reads MNHEY; CDR2 reads SVGAGI. Trimming cost V 6 bases and J 1 base, with 13 bases left between them. The CDR3 runs to 15 residues. CDR3 DNA sequence: TGTGCCAGCAGACTGCAGGGGAACAGCAATCAGCCCCAGCATTTT. Translation gives CASRLQGNSNQPQHF.

The chain recombines TRBV7-6 with TRBJ2-2; no clear D gene. CDR1 is SGHVS, CDR2 FNYEAQ, per germline. CDR3 length equals 15 residues. V was cut by 4 bases and J by 3 bases, with 12 bases left in between. This chain's CDR3 is CASSSILEYTGELFF. CDR3 DNA sequence: TGTGCCAGCAGCTCAATCCTAGAATACACCGGGGAGCTGTTTTTT.

This clone was seen a single time. The V gene is TRBV2, the J gene TRBJ1-5; 7 bases are a match to TRBD1. Germline V CDR1 and CDR2: SNHLY, FYNNEI. This CDR3 is 15 amino acids long. J lost 7 bases, V lost 1 base, and 7 bases had no gene match. Here the CDR3 DNA reads TGTGCCAGCAGTGAAGAAGAAGGGGGCCTCCAGCCCCAGCATTTT. It specifies CASSEEEGGLQPQHF. The full variable domain, with the rest looked up from reference TRBV2 and TRBJ1-5, is EPEVTQTPSHQVTQMGQEVILRCVPISNHLYFYWYRQILGQKVEFLVSFYNNEISEKSEIFDDQFSVERPDGSNFTLKIRSTKLEDSAMYFCASSEEEGGLQPQHFGDGTRLSIL.

The genes are TRBV2 and TRBJ1-5; D call uncertain. This CDR3 comprises 12 residues. The V end lost 5 bases, the J end lost 4 bases, and 6 bases lay between the germline ends. The germline V gene has CDR1 SNHLY and CDR2 FYNNEI. The CDR3 sequence is CASSPLNQPQHF. The CDR3 region has the DNA TGTGCCAGCAGTCCCCTTAATCAGCCCCAGCATTTT. Full variable domain (missing parts from reference TRBV2 and TRBJ1-5): EPEVTQTPSHQVTQMGQEVILRCVPISNHLYFYWYRQILGQKVEFLVSFYNNEISEKSEIFDDQFSVERPDGSNFTLKIRSTKLEDSAMYFCASSPLNQPQHFGDGTRLSIL.

The chain has TRBV19 and TRBJ1-1, with 10 bases identical to TRBD1. V shed 6 bases, J shed 2 bases, and the junction held 9 bases outside the gene matches. The CDR3 runs 16 residues. Germline CDR1 LNHDA, CDR2 SQIVND (reference sequence). CDR3 DNA sequence: TGTGCCAGTAGGACCGTCGAGACAGGGGGCAACACTGAAGCTTTCTTT. It encodes CASRTVETGGNTEAFF.

The chain uses TRBV7-8 and TRBJ1-1, with D possibly matching TRBD1 (6 bases). CDR3 size: 16 residues. V lost 1 base and J lost 2, with 14 bases in between. CDR1 and CDR2 from the germline V gene are SGHVS and FQNEAQ. Here the CDR3 reads CASSLVGAELNTEAFF. CDR3 DNA sequence: TGTGCCAGCAGCTTAGTGGGGGCAGAACTAAACACTGAAGCTTTCTTT.